The rows below give T cell receptor beta chains drawn from one sample of a study of lymphopenia after photon versus proton radiotherapy. Profiled with immunoSEQ multiplex PCR; TCRdb holds only in-frame clones, not every one. The sample has more than 70,000 clones; around 83% are singletons. Specimen: peripheral blood, collected from a patient treated with proton-based radiotherapy. These receptors were obtained from a man between 60 and 70 years old with pancreatic cancer. CDR3s include the opening cysteine and the closing phenylalanine or tryptophan. The D gene is left open where the match is weak. A clone size is listed for some rows: how often the clone was seen (once, few, many), or a class if it is expanded.

J | V | D | size | DNA | CDR3
TRBJ2-7 | TRBV28 | . | . | TGTGCCAGCAGTTCCCCTCAGAGGAGCTACGAGCAGTACTTC | CASSSPQRSYEQYF
TRBJ1-1 | TRBV2 | . | . | TGTGCCAGCAACCGGGGACACCTAACGAACACTGAAGCTTTCTTT | CASNRGHLTNTEAFF
TRBJ1-1 | TRBV19 | . | . | TGTGCCAGTAGTGAACCAGGGTCCCCAGTGAACACTGAAGCTTTCTTT | CASSEPGSPVNTEAFF
TRBJ2-1 | TRBV2 | . | once | TGTGCCAGCACCGGATCGGACTGGGGCCATGAGCAGTTCTTC | CASTGSDWGHEQFF
TRBJ2-1 | TRBV11-3 | . | . | TGTGCCAGCAGCAAGGGGAATGAGCAGTTCTTC | CASSKGNEQFF
TRBJ2-7 | TRBV27 | . | . | TGTGCCAGCAGTTATTTGGGGGAGGACCGCGAGCAGTACTTC | CASSYLGEDREQYF
TRBJ1-4 | TRBV4-1 | . | . | TGCGCCAGCAGCCAAGGCGAGGGGCGTGGACTGTTTTTT | CASSQGEGRGLFF
TRBJ2-3 | TRBV19 | . | . | TGTGCCAGTAGTATAGAGGGGGCCGATACGCAGTATTTT | CASSIEGADTQYF
TRBJ2-5 | TRBV5-4 | . | . | TGTGCCAGCAGCCCAGGGACACACCAAGAGACCCAGTACTTC | CASSPGTHQETQYF
TRBJ2-4 | TRBV20-1 | . | few | TGCAGTGCTGGAGGGGTGAACATTCAGTACTTC | CSAGGVNIQYF
TRBJ1-1 | TRBV30 | TRBD1 | . | TGTGCCTGGAGGACAGGGCCTAACACTGAAGCTTTCTTT | CAWRTGPNTEAFF
TRBJ2-7 | TRBV30 | . | . | TGTGCCTGGAAGGGCAGAAACCCCTACGAGCAGTACTTC | CAWKGRNPYEQYF
TRBJ2-7 | TRBV9 | . | . | TGTGCCAGCAGCGTCACCAGGGCGGGAAACGAGCAGTACTTC | CASSVTRAGNEQYF
TRBJ2-7 | TRBV7-8 | TRBD2 | . | TGTGCCAGCAGCTTAGTGACGGGGCGGGGGGACGAGCAGTACTTC | CASSLVTGRGDEQYF
TRBJ2-4 | TRBV7-2 | . | . | TGTGCCAGCAGCTTAATCGGATCCGGACAGACCAAAAACATTCAGTACTTC | CASSLIGSGQTKNIQYF
TRBJ2-3 | TRBV14 | TRBD2 | few | TGTGCCAGCAGCCAAGGATCGAGCGGGAGTCCCTCAGATACGCAGTATTTT | CASSQGSSGSPSDTQYF
TRBJ2-2 | TRBV9 | . | . | TGTGCCAGCAGGAGATACTCGAACACCGGGGAGCTGTTTTTT | CASRRYSNTGELFF
TRBJ1-2 | TRBV28 | . | . | TGTGCCAGCAGTTTTCAGGGTAGCTATGGCTACACCTTC | CASSFQGSYGYTF
TRBJ2-6 | TRBV7-2 | . | . | TGTGCCAGCAGCTTACAGACAGGCTTCATGGGCTCTGGGGCCAACGTCCTGACTTTC | CASSLQTGFMGSGANVLTF
TRBJ2-7 | TRBV6-5 | TRBD2 | . | TGTGCCAGCAGTTCCCCCTCCGGGACTACTTACGAGCAGTACTTC | CASSSPSGTTYEQYF
TRBJ2-7 | TRBV28 | TRBD2 | . | TGTGCCAGCAGTCAATTCATGCGCGGGAGGAAAGAGCAGTACTTC | CASSQFMRGRKEQYF
TRBJ2-3 | TRBV11-2 | . | . | TGTGCCAGCAGCCCGGGAATTTCAACAGATACGCAGTATTTT | CASSPGISTDTQYF